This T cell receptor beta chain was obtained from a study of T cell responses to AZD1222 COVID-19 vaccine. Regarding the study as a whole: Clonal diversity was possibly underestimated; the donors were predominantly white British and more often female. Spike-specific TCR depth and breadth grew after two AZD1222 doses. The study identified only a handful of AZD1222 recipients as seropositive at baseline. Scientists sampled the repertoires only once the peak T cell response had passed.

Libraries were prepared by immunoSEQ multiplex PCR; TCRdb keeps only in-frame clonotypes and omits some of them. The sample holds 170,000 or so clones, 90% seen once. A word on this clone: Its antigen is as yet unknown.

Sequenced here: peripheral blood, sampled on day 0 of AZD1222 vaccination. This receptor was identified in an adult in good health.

CDR3 DNA: TGTGCCAGCAGCTTAAGGGTAGCCGAGACCCAGTACTTC. Its translation: CASSLRVAETQYF. The chain employs TRBV7-3 and TRBJ2-5; D gene unclear. CDR1 and CDR2 (germline): SGHTA, FQGTGA. This CDR3 region has 13 residues. V shed 1 base and J shed 5 bases, with 8 bases lying between them.